Listed here are 28 T cell receptor beta chains from one sample, sequenced in a study of ipilimumab plus nivolumab after autologous stem cell transplantation. The data were produced by immunoSEQ multiplex PCR, yet TCRdb's version contains in-frame clones alone and is incomplete. This repertoire shows tens of thousands of clones, over 80% found once; its top ten account for under 2.5%. Sequenced here: PBMCs, sampled in a trial of ipilimumab plus nivolumab as post-transplant consolidation. These receptors were obtained from a male donor with diffuse large B-cell lymphoma.

The chain employs TRBV5-1 and TRBJ2-5; 8 nucleotides agree with TRBD2. V lost 2 bases and J lost 4; bases outside the gene matches: 4. This CDR3 contains 14 residues. In germline, CDR1 is SGHRS, CDR2 YFSETQ. CDR3 nucleotide sequence: TGCGCCAGCAGCTTCGGGGGGGGTCGAGAGACCCAGTACTTC. This gives the protein CASSFGGGRETQYF.

The V call is TRBV5-4, the J call TRBJ2-5; 8 nucleotides align to TRBD1. Unmatched junction bases numbered 9, after V lost 3 bases and J lost 5 bases. Looked up from germline, CDR1 is SGHNT and CDR2 is YYREEE (reference sequence). The CDR3 totals 15 residues. CDR3 in amino acids: CASSWNGQGGETQYF. The CDR3 region has the DNA TGTGCCAGCAGCTGGAACGGACAGGGTGGGGAGACCCAGTACTTC.

V is TRBV6-1 and J is TRBJ1-4; D gene unclear. Germline CDR1 MNHNS, CDR2 SASEGT. The CDR3 extends over 13 amino acids. V lost 8 bases to trimming and J lost 0 bases, with 7 bases between them. The CDR3 sequence: CASADSTNEKLFF. CDR3 DNA: TGTGCCAGCGCCGATTCAACTAATGAAAAACTGTTTTTT.

The CDR3 DNA is TGCGCCAGCAGCTTGGCCGTTACGGGGGGTACAGATACGCAGTATTTT. It translates to CASSLAVTGGTDTQYF. The chain uses TRBV5-1 and TRBJ2-3; 7 nucleotides match TRBD2. The V segment lost 0 bases and the J segment 3 bases; nucleotides outside the gene matches: 7. There are 16 residues in the CDR3. Germline V gene data show CDR1 as SGHRS and CDR2 as YFSETQ.

This rearrangement joins TRBV11-3 to TRBJ2-1, with D possibly being TRBD1 or TRBD2 (5 bases each). This CDR3 has 15 residues. Germline lookup yields CDR1 SGHNT and CDR2 YENEEA. V gave up 2 bases and J gave up 8 bases, with 16 bases separating them. The CDR3, as DNA: TGTGCCAGCAGCTTAAAGCCAGTAGTGGGGGATGAGCAGTTCTTC. Protein: CASSLKPVVGDEQFF.

The chain joins TRBV14 to TRBJ1-1; tentatively, D is TRBD1 (5 bases). The CDR3 contains 13 residues. The germline V gene encodes CDR1 SGHDN and CDR2 FVKESK. The germline V and J ends were trimmed by 4 bases and 4 bases, with 10 bases remaining between them. CDR3 region: CASSLTGGTEAFF. In nucleotides, the CDR3 is TGTGCCAGCAGCCTTACTGGGGGCACTGAAGCTTTCTTT. The whole variable domain, filled in from reference TRBV14 and TRBJ1-1, reads EAGVTQFPSHSVIEKGQTVTLRCDPISGHDNLYWYRRVMGKEIKFLLHFVKESKQDESGMPNNRFLAERTGGTYSTLKVQPAELEDSGVYFCASSLTGGTEAFFGQGTRLTVV.

The gene calls are TRBV5-6 and TRBJ2-7; the D is unclear. From germline, CDR1 is SGHDT and CDR2 YYEEEE. The CDR3 has 14 amino acids. The V end was cut by 4 bases, the J end by 4 bases, with 15 bases between. The CDR3 DNA sequence: TGTGCCAGCAGCCATGGCATGGACGGGTACGAGCAGTACTTC. This gives the protein CASSHGMDGYEQYF.

The chain uses TRBV2 and TRBJ2-5; 11 bases match TRBD1. Losses at the gene ends were 6 bases for V and 2 bases for J; bases not matched to a gene: 11. Germline-derived CDR1 and CDR2 are SNHLY and FYNNEI. The CDR3 totals 17 residues. CDR3 in DNA: TGTGCCAGCAGACCGGGACAGGGGGTTAATAATCAAGAGACCCAGTACTTC. This gives the protein CASRPGQGVNNQETQYF.

This rearrangement joins TRBV6-6 to TRBJ1-2, with 11 bases that match TRBD1. The trim removed 5 bases at V and 8 bases at J, leaving 7 bases unmatched. This CDR3 contains 14 residues. Looked up from germline, CDR1 is MNHNY and CDR2 is SVGAGI (reference sequence). CDR3 sequence (DNA): TGTGCCAGCAGTCCCGGGACAGGGGGGAAAGGCTACACCTTC. It translates to CASSPGTGGKGYTF.

This rearrangement joins TRBV18 to TRBJ2-1; D not certain. The CDR3 length is 15 residues. V was pared by 2 bases and J by 5 bases, with 13 bases between. CDR1 KGHSH and CDR2 LQKENI come from the germline V gene. CDR3 DNA sequence: TGTGCCAGCTCACCAGCATCCGTCGTGGACAATGAGCAGTTCTTC. This sequence encodes CASSPASVVDNEQFF.

The J gene is TRBJ2-1, the V gene TRBV25-1; 8 nucleotides agree with TRBD2. V was pared by 2 bases and J by 1 base, with 4 bases of the junction left unmatched. The germline CDR1 and CDR2 sequences are MGHDK and SYGVNS. The CDR3 has 16 amino acids. CDR3 in DNA: TGTGCCAGCAGTGAAGTTTCGGGGGGGTCCTACAATGAGCAGTTCTTC. As protein: CASSEVSGGSYNEQFF.

The V and J genes are TRBV5-1 and TRBJ2-3; 7 bases match TRBD1. The CDR3 contains 15 residues. Germline CDR1 is SGHRS and CDR2 is YFSETQ. V shed 5 bases, J shed 5 bases, and the junction held 11 bases outside the gene matches. Written as DNA, the CDR3 is TGCGCCAGCAGGAAACAGGGGATGCTTTTAGATACGCAGTATTTT. Protein product: CASRKQGMLLDTQYF.

The rearrangement uses TRBV14 and TRBJ2-3; D remains ambiguous. The CDR3 runs 17 residues. The V end was cut by 1 base, the J end by 1 base, with 15 bases between. CDR1 and CDR2 (germline): SGHDN, FVKESK. The CDR3 nucleotides are TGTGCCAGCAGCCAAGCTTCCGGGTCAACGGGCACAGATACGCAGTATTTT. This translates into CASSQASGSTGTDTQYF.

J is TRBJ2-7 and V is TRBV6-1; TRBD1 aligns across 9 bases. Germline lookup yields CDR1 MNHNS and CDR2 SASEGT. Trimming removed 6 bases from V and 1 base from J; junction bases left unmatched: 4. The CDR3 length is 14 residues. CDR3 DNA sequence: TGTGCCAGCAGGGGGACAGGGAAATCCTACGAGCAGTACTTC. Translated: CASRGTGKSYEQYF.

The chain joins TRBV19 to TRBJ1-5; D possibly corresponds to TRBD1 (6 bases). V dropped 8 bases and J dropped 6 bases, with 11 bases sitting between them. The CDR3 has 12 amino acids. Germline-derived CDR1 and CDR2 are LNHDA and SQIVND (reference sequence). The CDR3 sequence: CASGGPPQPQHF. The CDR3 DNA reads TGTGCCAGTGGGGGGCCACCTCAGCCCCAGCATTTT.

A note on this clone: Other DNA variants within this sample encode the same CDR3. The chain is built from TRBV27 and TRBJ1-5; D perhaps matches TRBD1 (6 bases). The CDR3 totals 14 residues. CDR1 and CDR2 (germline): MNHEY, SMNVEV (reference sequence). Trimming left V 3 bases short and J 6 bases short, with 12 bases between. CDR3 DNA: TGTGCCAGCAGTTTGCGGGGGCGCAGTCAGCCCCAGCATTTT. Protein: CASSLRGRSQPQHF.

This clone occurred a few times. This sequence joins TRBV11-2 and TRBJ2-1; a weak D match, TRBD1 (5 bases). Germline V lookup: CDR1 SGHAT, CDR2 FQNNGV. Trimming left V 1 base short and J 2 bases short, with 21 bases between. CDR3 length: 19 amino acids. CDR3 bases: TGTGCCAGCAGCTTAGGGTGGTCCCGCCAGGGTAACACCTACAATGAGCAGTTCTTC. Translating gives CASSLGWSRQGNTYNEQFF.

This sequence joins TRBV11-2 and TRBJ2-1; a weak D match, TRBD1 (7 bases). The V gene's germline CDR1 is SGHAT and CDR2 FQNNGV. V dropped 4 bases and J dropped 6 bases, with 13 bases sitting between them. The CDR3 length is 14 residues. The CDR3 reads CASSSWRGPNEQFF. CDR3 sequence (DNA): TGTGCCAGCAGCTCGTGGAGGGGGCCCAATGAGCAGTTCTTC.

The chain links TRBV10-3 to TRBJ2-5; 8 nucleotides line up with TRBD1. Judging by the DNA end, TRBJ2-7 fits better; the J call may be wrong. The CDR3 extends over 14 amino acids. CDR1 and CDR2 (germline): ENHRY, SYGVKD. In DNA, the CDR3 is TGTGCCATCGGGGGACAGGCCCGCTCCTACGAGCAGTACTTC. Translating gives CAIGGQARSYEQYF.

The rearrangement links TRBV19 to TRBJ2-7; D gene uncertain. CDR1 and CDR2 from the germline V gene are LNHDA and SQIVND (reference sequence). The CDR3 contains 14 residues. Trimming cost V 6 bases and J 4 bases, with 16 bases left between them. DNA for the CDR3: TGTGCCAGTAGATCCCCCGGACGGAATTACGAGCAGTACTTC. The encoded protein is CASRSPGRNYEQYF.

With respect to this clone: Sequence at one end of the junction differs from germline and may be a read error. This sequence joins TRBV7-7 and TRBJ2-5, with D possibly being TRBD2 (6 bases). This CDR3 spans 15 amino acids. CDR1 and CDR2 from the germline V gene are SSHAT and FNYEAQ (reference sequence). The CDR3 reads CASSLAASPGETQYF. The CDR3 coding sequence is TGTGCTAGCAGCTTAGCGGCTAGTCCCGGTGAGACCCAGTACTTC.

The CDR3 DNA is TGCGCCAGCAGCCATCGGGAGCTTAGATACCAAGAGACCCAGTACTTC. Amino acids: CASSHRELRYQETQYF. J is TRBJ2-5 and V is TRBV4-1; the D gene is possibly TRBD2 (6 bases). V lost 3 bases and J 0 bases, leaving 14 bases between the germline ends. This CDR3 comprises 16 residues. CDR1 is MGHRA, CDR2 YSYEKL, per germline.

The table lists this clone with a few counts. The chain is built from TRBV15 and TRBJ2-7; a possible D gene is TRBD1 (5 bases). Germline V lookup: CDR1 LNHNV, CDR2 YYDKDF (reference sequence). The V gene lost 7 bases and the J gene lost 0 bases, with 10 bases spanning the gap. The CDR3 loop spans 13 amino acids. Written as DNA, the CDR3 is TGTGCCACCACAGATGGGGCCTCCTACGAGCAGTACTTC. This translates into CATTDGASYEQYF.

This sequence joins TRBV12-5 and TRBJ1-2; 10 nucleotides match TRBD1. Germline V lookup: CDR1 LGHNT, CDR2 FRNRAP. Trimming at V came to 10 bases and at J to 11 bases, leaving 13 bases not matched to a gene. This CDR3 is 13 amino acids long. The CDR3, as DNA: TGTGCTACCGGTACCGGGACAGGGGTTTATTACACCTTC. It translates to CATGTGTGVYYTF.

As to this clone: An end of the junction differs from the germline gene, which may be a read error. The chain has TRBV7-9 and TRBJ2-3, with unresolved D. The germline CDR1 and CDR2 sequences are SEHNR and FQNEAQ (reference sequence). The CDR3 spans 12 residues. CDR3 sequence reads: CASTLGSDTQYF. CDR3 sequence (DNA): TGTGCCAGCACCTTAGGATCCGATACGCAGTATTTT.

This sequence joins TRBV6-1 and TRBJ2-7; D gene unclear. The germline V gene encodes CDR1 MNHNS and CDR2 SASEGT. The CDR3 extends over 14 amino acids. With 3 bases removed from V and 5 bases from J, the gap between germline ends came to 14 bases. DNA of the CDR3: TGTGCCAGCAGTGAGGTCGGACCGTTCAACGAGCAGTACTTC. It specifies CASSEVGPFNEQYF.

This clone was counted only a few times. This chain uses TRBV6-5 with TRBJ2-2; TRBD1 might be the D (5 bases). The germline V and J ends were trimmed by 6 bases and 4 bases, with 15 bases remaining between them. The CDR3 is made up of 15 amino acids. The germline CDR1 and CDR2 sequences are MNHEY and SVGAGI. CDR3 amino acids: CASSYPSGSTGELFF. The CDR3 bases are TGTGCCAGCAGCTACCCGTCAGGGTCCACCGGGGAGCTGTTTTTT.

This chain connects TRBV9 to TRBJ2-1; TRBD2 matches 8 bases. The germline CDR1 and CDR2 sequences are SGDLS and YYNGEE. This CDR3 region has 15 residues. J gave up 7 bases and V 0 bases, and 6 bases lay outside the gene matches. The CDR3: CASSVVSGGENEQFF. CDR3 DNA: TGTGCCAGCAGCGTAGTGAGCGGGGGTGAGAATGAGCAGTTCTTC. The full variable domain, its missing parts supplied by reference TRBV9 and TRBJ2-1, is DSGVTQTPKHLITATGQRVTLRCSPRSGDLSVYWYQQSLDQGLQFLIQYYNGEERAKGNILERFSAQQFPDLHSELNLSSLELGDSALYFCASSVVSGGENEQFFGPGTRLTVL.